These 32 T cell receptor beta chains came from one sample sequenced in a study of blood T cell repertoires in COVID-19 (dated by TCRdb to the early 2020s). Library generation was performed with the immunoSEQ multiplex PCR assay. Not all clones reach the TCRdb copy of this immuneACCESS table, which keeps in-frame sequences only. Checked studies attribute under half of the gap to unresolved V genes and leave the rest unexplained. The sample records approximately 120,000 clones, about four fifths of which are singletons. Approximately 18% of the sample lies in the top ten. The sample consisted of peripheral blood. These receptors were obtained from a man between 25 and 39 years old with COVID-19, enrolled during active disease.

The rearrangement joins TRBV18 to TRBJ1-1; 10 bases align to TRBD1. Germline-derived CDR1 and CDR2 are KGHSH and LQKENI. The CDR3 has 15 residues. Losses at the gene ends were 3 bases for V and 3 bases for J; bases not matched to a gene: 4. The CDR3 DNA reads as TGTGCCAGCTCACCGGGACAGGGGTTGGACACTGAAGCTTTCTTT. Translating gives CASSPGQGLDTEAFF.

The chain combines TRBV27 with TRBJ1-2; D possibly corresponds to TRBD1 (6 bases). The germline CDR1 and CDR2 sequences are MNHEY and SMNVEV (reference sequence). Trimming stripped 6 bases from V and 4 bases from J, with 15 bases between. This CDR3 is 14 amino acids long. CDR3 coding DNA: TGTGCCAGCAGACCGACACAGGGCCCCTATGGCTACACCTTC. Protein product: CASRPTQGPYGYTF.

CDR3 in amino acids: CASSDFSEQYF. CDR3 coding DNA: TGCGCCAGCAGTGATTTCTCTGAGCAGTACTTC. The chain employs TRBV10-2 and TRBJ2-7, with D uncertain. V lost 3 bases to trimming and J lost 7 bases, with 7 bases between them. The CDR3 length is 11 residues. The germline CDR1 and CDR2 sequences are WSHSY and SAAADI.

This chain connects TRBV15 to TRBJ2-3, with 7 bases aligning to TRBD1. The germline V gene has CDR1 LNHNV and CDR2 YYDKDF (reference sequence). This CDR3 is built from 11 residues. V shed 7 bases, J shed 6 bases, and the junction held 1 base outside the gene matches. The CDR3 here is CATKGADTQYF. The DNA of the CDR3 is TGTGCCACCAAGGGGGCGGATACGCAGTATTTT.

The rearrangement joins TRBV3-1 (or the pseudogene TRBV3-2) to TRBJ1-6; D not certain. Trimming cost V 6 bases and J 5 bases, with 11 bases left between them. The CDR3 has 14 amino acids. Germline V gene data show CDR1 as LGHDT and CDR2 as YNNKEL (reference sequence). In nucleotides, the CDR3 is TGTGCCAGCAGTCATCGACAAGATAATTCACCCCTCCACTTT. Translating gives CASSHRQDNSPLHF.

The chain recombines TRBV27 with TRBJ1-5; 7 bases are shared with TRBD1. The ends lost 5 bases at V and 1 base at J; junction bases unmatched: 5. In germline, CDR1 is MNHEY, CDR2 SMNVEV (reference sequence). The CDR3 contains 15 residues. As DNA, the CDR3 is TGTGCCAGCAGTGTTACCAGGGGGAGCAATCAGCCCCAGCATTTT. Translated, it gives CASSVTRGSNQPQHF.

This chain connects TRBV11-2 to TRBJ2-6; D may be TRBD2 (6 bases). The V end was cut by 0 bases, the J end by 1 base, with 7 bases between. CDR3 length: 16 residues. Germline V gene sequence: CDR1 SGHAT, CDR2 FQNNGV. CDR3 protein: CASSLEGGSGANVLTF. The CDR3, as DNA: TGTGCCAGCAGCTTAGAAGGAGGGTCTGGGGCCAACGTCCTGACTTTC. Together with reference TRBV11-2 and TRBJ2-6, the CDR3 gives the full variable domain: EAGVAQSPRYKIIEKRQSVAFWCNPISGHATLYWYQQILGQGPKLLIQFQNNGVVDDSQLPKDRFSAERLKGVDSTLKIQPAKLEDSAVYLCASSLEGGSGANVLTFGAGSRLTVL.

This rearrangement joins TRBV28 to TRBJ2-5; 11 nucleotides line up with TRBD1. In germline, CDR1 is MDHEN, CDR2 SYDVKM. V was clipped by 3 bases and J by 5 bases; unmatched bases: 2. The CDR3 has 14 residues. The CDR3 reads CASSFRDRGETQYF. Here the CDR3 DNA reads TGTGCCAGCAGTTTCCGGGACAGGGGGGAGACCCAGTACTTC.

The rearrangement uses TRBV2 and TRBJ2-7, with 8 bases lining up with TRBD1. Germline loops: CDR1 SNHLY, CDR2 FYNNEI. V gave up 7 bases and J gave up 9 bases; unmatched junction bases: 17. This CDR3 spans 15 amino acids. The CDR3: CASIEFGQGGLAQYF. The DNA for the CDR3 is TGTGCCAGCATTGAGTTCGGACAGGGTGGACTTGCGCAGTACTTC.

The gene calls are TRBV7-9 and TRBJ2-1, with D maybe TRBD1 (6 bases). The CDR3 covers 14 residues. Looked up from germline, CDR1 is SEHNR and CDR2 is FQNEAQ (reference sequence). Between the trimmed V and J ends, which lost 1 base and 4 bases, there was a span of 8 bases. The chain's CDR3 is CASSLEGDYNEQFF. CDR3 bases: TGTGCCAGCAGCTTAGAGGGGGATTACAATGAGCAGTTCTTC.

In this sample, this clone turned up a few times. This chain joins TRBV7-3 and TRBJ2-2; 10 positions agree with TRBD2. Germline CDR1 is SGHTA and CDR2 is FQGTGA. V lost 3 bases to trimming and J lost 4 bases; unmatched junction nucleotides: 2. This CDR3 has 15 residues. The CDR3 coding sequence is TGTGCCAGCAGCTTCAGCGGGAGGGGCACCGGGGAGCTGTTTTTT. Protein: CASSFSGRGTGELFF.

The chain employs TRBV11-2 and TRBJ2-5, with 8 nucleotides matching TRBD2. The CDR3 runs to 17 residues. Per the germline V gene, CDR1 is SGHAT and CDR2 is FQNNGV. With 0 bases clipped from V and 3 bases from J, the junction kept 9 bases outside the gene matches. CDR3: CASSLDYGSGVEETQYF. CDR3 sequence (DNA): TGTGCCAGCAGCTTAGATTACGGTAGCGGGGTGGAAGAGACCCAGTACTTC.

The V call is TRBV2, the J call TRBJ1-3; 9 bases agree with TRBD1. The CDR3 spans 15 residues. The V segment lost 3 bases and the J segment 4 bases; nucleotides outside the gene matches: 4. CDR1 and CDR2 (germline): SNHLY, FYNNEI. This CDR3 is CASSDTQGAGNTIYF. DNA of the CDR3: TGTGCCAGCAGTGATACACAGGGGGCAGGAAACACCATATATTTT.

In its sample, this clone was seen many times. The chain couples TRBV4-1 to TRBJ2-7; 11 nucleotides line up with TRBD2. The V and J ends lost 5 bases and 7 bases, in that order; junction bases with no gene match: 13. Germline V gene sequence: CDR1 MGHRA, CDR2 YSYEKL. This CDR3 comprises 16 residues. The CDR3 protein is CASSSRYSGREGEQYF. The DNA of the CDR3 is TGCGCCAGCAGCTCCAGGTATAGCGGGAGGGAGGGTGAGCAGTACTTC.

To note about this clone: Other DNA sequences of this sample code for an identical CDR3. CDR3 nucleotides: TGTGCCAGCAGTTTATCTGGCAATCAGCCCCAGCATTTT. Translation gives CASSLSGNQPQHF. The chain combines TRBV28 with TRBJ1-5; D is unresolved. The CDR3 covers 13 residues. V shed 1 base and J shed 2 bases, with 3 bases lying between them. CDR1 and CDR2 (germline): MDHEN, SYDVKM.

The V gene is TRBV27, the J gene TRBJ2-1, with D perhaps TRBD2 (6 bases). V was shortened by 6 bases and J by 6 bases, with 15 bases between the two germline ends. This CDR3 has 14 residues. Germline V lookup: CDR1 MNHEY, CDR2 SMNVEV (reference sequence). The CDR3 DNA sequence: TGTGCCAGCAGGGTGAGACTAGGACCCAATGAGCAGTTCTTC. Translating it yields CASRVRLGPNEQFF.

This clone has just a few counts. The CDR3: CASSPDRSNAEAFF. The CDR3 nucleotides read TGTGCCAGCAGCCCGGACAGGTCCAACGCTGAAGCTTTCTTT. The chain uses TRBV7-2 and TRBJ1-1; 7 bases agree with TRBD1. Germline assignment: CDR1 SGHTA and CDR2 FQGNSA. There are 14 residues in the CDR3. After removal of 5 bases from V and 6 bases from J, the junction contained 9 bases not matched to a gene.

This sequence joins TRBV5-1 and TRBJ2-1; D perhaps matches TRBD1 (5 bases). The CDR3 contains 13 residues. The germline V gene has CDR1 SGHRS and CDR2 YFSETQ. Between the trimmed V and J ends, which lost 4 bases and 15 bases, there was a span of 20 bases. CDR3 in DNA: TGCGCCAGCAGCATCCGACAGAGTTCGCAGCCGTTCTTC. Its protein product is CASSIRQSSQPFF.

The chain links TRBV19 to TRBJ2-5, with 9 bases matching TRBD2. Germline V gene sequence: CDR1 LNHDA, CDR2 SQIVND (reference sequence). The CDR3 is 15 amino acids. Trimming took 5 bases from V and 5 from J; bases not matched to a gene: 9. As DNA, the CDR3 is TGTGCCAGTAGTCCAGCGGGAGGAGAGGGGGAGACCCAGTACTTC. It encodes CASSPAGGEGETQYF.

This chain joins TRBV4-1 and TRBJ2-1, with D perhaps matching TRBD2 (7 bases). Trimming cost V 7 bases and J 0 bases, with 16 bases left between them. This CDR3 has 16 residues. Per the germline V gene, CDR1 is MGHRA and CDR2 is YSYEKL. CDR3 in amino acids: CASTPGRGGSYNEQFF. The CDR3, as DNA: TGCGCCAGCACCCCGGGGAGGGGGGGCTCCTACAATGAGCAGTTCTTC.

The chain employs TRBV5-1 and TRBJ2-7, with TRBD2 matching over 7 bases. Germline V gives CDR1 SGHRS, CDR2 YFSETQ. J was trimmed by 3 bases and V by 5 bases; bases with no gene match: 14. This CDR3 comprises 16 residues. CDR3 bases: TGCGCCAGCAGTTTGAGGACGACAAGGGAGGGCTACGAGCAGTACTTC. This sequence encodes CASSLRTTREGYEQYF.

The J gene is TRBJ1-2, the V gene TRBV28; no clear D. Between the trimmed V and J ends, which lost 8 bases and 2 bases, there was a span of 15 bases. Germline V gene lookup returns CDR1 MDHEN and CDR2 SYDVKM. The CDR3 sequence is 14 residues long. CDR3 residues: CASGISGSNYGYTF. The CDR3 region has the DNA TGTGCCAGCGGCATTTCGGGGAGCAACTATGGCTACACCTTC.

The V gene is TRBV30, the J gene TRBJ2-1, with TRBD2 matching over 12 bases. The V segment lost 5 bases and the J segment 9 bases; nucleotides outside the gene matches: 11. The CDR3 contains 15 residues. CDR1 is GTSNPN and CDR2 is SVGIG in the germline V gene (reference sequence). Here the CDR3 reads CAWGWTSGIRREQFF. CDR3 sequence (DNA): TGTGCCTGGGGATGGACTAGCGGGATACGACGTGAGCAGTTCTTC.

The rearrangement joins TRBV4-1 to TRBJ2-1, with 8 bases identical to TRBD2. The germline CDR1 and CDR2 sequences are MGHRA and YSYEKL. The V gene end was trimmed by 2 bases and the J gene end by 5 bases; junction bases not matched to a gene: 8. The CDR3 is 16 residues long. The CDR3 loop reads CASSQWTGGPNNEQFF. The DNA of the CDR3 is TGCGCCAGCAGCCAATGGACGGGAGGGCCCAACAATGAGCAGTTCTTC.

This clone occurred a few times. This sequence joins TRBV5-1 and TRBJ2-3; 7 nucleotides line up with TRBD2. J was trimmed by 6 bases and V by 3 bases; bases with no gene match: 4. There are 13 residues in the CDR3. The germline V gene encodes CDR1 SGHRS and CDR2 YFSETQ. The CDR3 here is CASSSRGGDTQYF. CDR3 bases: TGCGCCAGCAGCTCACGGGGAGGGGATACGCAGTATTTT.

V and J are TRBV11-3 and TRBJ2-1, with TRBD2 matching over 12 bases. Germline CDR1 is SGHNT and CDR2 is YENEEA. The CDR3 is 15 residues long. V lost 4 bases, J lost 9 bases, and 7 bases stayed unmatched. The chain's CDR3 is CASSSASGRDGEQFF. In DNA, the CDR3 is TGTGCCAGCAGCTCAGCTAGCGGGAGGGATGGTGAGCAGTTCTTC. Drawing the rest from reference TRBV11-3 and TRBJ2-1, the complete variable domain is EAGVVQSPRYKIIEKKQPVAFWCNPISGHNTLYWYLQNLGQGPELLIRYENEEAVDDSQLPKDRFSAERLKGVDSTLKIQPAELGDSAVYLCASSSASGRDGEQFFGPGTRLTVL.

The chain recombines TRBV5-6 with TRBJ2-5, with 9 bases fitting TRBD1. The germline gives CDR1 SGHDT, CDR2 YYEEEE. V trimming: 4 bases; J trimming: 12 bases; junction bases outside the gene matches: 13. The CDR3 loop spans 14 amino acids. CDR3 loop: CASSLSGTGWEEYF. The CDR3 coding sequence is TGTGCCAGCAGCCTCTCCGGGACAGGGTGGGAGGAGTACTTC. The entire variable domain, with the rest obtained from reference TRBV5-6 and TRBJ2-5, is as follows: DAGVTQSPTHLIKTRGQQVTLRCSPKSGHDTVSWYQQALGQGPQFIFQYYEEEERQRGNFPDRFSGHQFPNYSSELNVNALLLGDSALYLCASSLSGTGWEEYFGPGTRLLVL.

The chain recombines TRBV30 with TRBJ1-2; no reliable D call. The germline CDR1 and CDR2 sequences are GTSNPN and SVGIG (reference sequence). The CDR3 contains 13 residues. V gave up 2 bases and J gave up 4 bases, with 11 bases separating them. The CDR3: CAWSLWGGYGYTF. CDR3 coding DNA: TGTGCCTGGAGTTTGTGGGGAGGCTATGGCTACACCTTC.

The chain recombines TRBV18 with TRBJ1-1, with D possibly matching TRBD1 (5 bases). The V and J ends lost 3 bases and 5 bases respectively, with 16 bases between them. The CDR3 has 15 residues. Germline V CDR1 and CDR2: KGHSH, LQKENI. The CDR3 loop reads CASSPERGRRTEAFF. In DNA, the CDR3 is TGTGCCAGCTCACCTGAAAGGGGAAGACGGACTGAAGCTTTCTTT.

The chain links TRBV3-1 (or the pseudogene TRBV3-2) to TRBJ2-2; no reliable D call. The CDR3 has 12 amino acids. The V and J ends lost 2 bases and 7 bases respectively, with 5 bases between them. Germline loops: CDR1 LGHDT, CDR2 YNNKEL (reference sequence). Written as DNA, the CDR3 is TGTGCCAGCAGCCAATCAATCGGGGAGCTGTTTTTT. Its translation: CASSQSIGELFF.

This chain links TRBV6-5 with TRBJ1-5; a weak D match, TRBD1 (6 bases). Looked up from germline, CDR1 is MNHEY and CDR2 is SVGAGI. The length of the CDR3 is 15 residues. V gave up 6 bases and J gave up 7 bases, with 19 bases separating them. The CDR3 loop reads CASRDLGGQGQPQHF. CDR3 sequence (DNA): TGTGCCAGCAGAGACCTCGGGGGGCAAGGACAGCCCCAGCATTTT.

This clone showed up just a few times. The chain carries TRBV12-3 or TRBV12-4 and TRBJ1-2, with D unresolved. V was shortened by 4 bases and J by 7 bases, with 13 bases between the two germline ends. The CDR3 has 13 amino acids. The CDR3: CASSSYGGLGYTF. Written as DNA, the CDR3 is TGTGCCAGCAGTTCCTATGGAGGCCTTGGCTACACCTTC.